This T cell receptor beta chain was observed in a study of shared clonotypes between healthy human individuals. Every immunoSEQ plate was one replicate of a subset's evenly spread DNA. The data were produced by immunoSEQ multiplex PCR, yet TCRdb's version contains in-frame clones alone and is incomplete. The sample holds about 1.1 million clones, about 80% seen once. Sequencing was carried out using memory CD4+ T cells from PBMCs. Documented subset: CD45RA-negative fraction. The TCR originated in a man between 18 and 29 years old in good health. Some clones in this sample may be carry-over from other donors' samples.

The CDR3 DNA reads TGTGCCAGCATCAACCTAGCGGCCTACAAGGAGACCCAGTACTTC. As protein: CASINLAAYKETQYF. V is TRBV5-6 and J is TRBJ2-5, with TRBD2 identical over 7 bases. CDR3 length: 15 residues. Trimming at V came to 6 bases and at J to 5 bases, leaving 13 bases not matched to a gene. The V gene's germline CDR1 is SGHDT and CDR2 YYEEEE.